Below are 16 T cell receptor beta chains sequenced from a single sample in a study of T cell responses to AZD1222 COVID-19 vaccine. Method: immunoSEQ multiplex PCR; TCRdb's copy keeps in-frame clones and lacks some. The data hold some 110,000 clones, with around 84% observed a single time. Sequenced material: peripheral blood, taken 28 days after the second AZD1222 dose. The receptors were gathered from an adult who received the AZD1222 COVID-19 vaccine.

This chain's CDR3 is CAISGRGGAEDTQYF. The DNA of the CDR3 is TGTGCCATCAGTGGGCGGGGCGGGGCGGAAGATACGCAGTATTTT. The chain carries TRBV10-3 and TRBJ2-3, with a weak D call TRBD2 (6 bases). The CDR3 is 15 residues long. V lost 4 bases, J lost 5 bases, and 16 bases lay in between. Germline V lookup: CDR1 ENHRY, CDR2 SYGVKD.

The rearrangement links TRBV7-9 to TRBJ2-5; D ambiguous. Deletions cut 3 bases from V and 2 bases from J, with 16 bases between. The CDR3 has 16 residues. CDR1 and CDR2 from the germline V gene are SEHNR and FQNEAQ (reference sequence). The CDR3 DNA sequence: TGTGCCAGCAGCTTGTCTACCTTGAGCTTTCAAGAGACCCAGTACTTC. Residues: CASSLSTLSFQETQYF.

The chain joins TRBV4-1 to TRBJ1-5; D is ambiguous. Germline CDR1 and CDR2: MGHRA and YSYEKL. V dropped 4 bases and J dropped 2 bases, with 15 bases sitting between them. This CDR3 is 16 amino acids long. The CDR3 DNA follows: TGCGCCAGCAGCCCTGGACGGGGATACGGCAATCAGCCCCAGCATTTT. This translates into CASSPGRGYGNQPQHF.

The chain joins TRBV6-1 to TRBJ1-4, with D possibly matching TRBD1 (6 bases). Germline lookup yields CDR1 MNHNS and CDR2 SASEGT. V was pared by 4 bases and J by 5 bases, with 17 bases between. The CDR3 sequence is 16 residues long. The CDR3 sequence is CASSGGGGFGNEKLFF. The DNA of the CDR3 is TGTGCCAGCAGTGGTGGGGGCGGATTCGGGAATGAAAAACTGTTTTTT.

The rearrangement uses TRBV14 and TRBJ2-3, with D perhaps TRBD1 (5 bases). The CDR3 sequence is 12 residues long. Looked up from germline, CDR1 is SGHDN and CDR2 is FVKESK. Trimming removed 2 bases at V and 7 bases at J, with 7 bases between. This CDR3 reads CASSQNRNTQYF. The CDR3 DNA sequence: TGTGCCAGCAGCCAAAACAGGAATACGCAGTATTTT.

The CDR3 here is CASSQGAGPYNEQFF. The CDR3 bases are TGTGCCAGCAGCCAGGGGGCGGGGCCCTACAATGAGCAGTTCTTC. The chain recombines TRBV4-2 with TRBJ2-1; D may match TRBD1 or TRBD2 (6 bases each). CDR1 is LGHNA, CDR2 YNFKEQ, per germline. V was cut by 3 bases and J by 2 bases, with 11 bases left in between. The CDR3 runs 15 residues.

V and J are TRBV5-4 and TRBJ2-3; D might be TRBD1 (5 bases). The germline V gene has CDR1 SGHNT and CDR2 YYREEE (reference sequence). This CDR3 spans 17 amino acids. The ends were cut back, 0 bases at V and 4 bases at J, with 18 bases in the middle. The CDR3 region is CASSLGLPGISADTQYF. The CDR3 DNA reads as TGTGCCAGCAGCTTGGGTCTCCCAGGGATTTCGGCAGATACGCAGTATTTT. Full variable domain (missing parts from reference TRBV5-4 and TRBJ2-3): ETGVTQSPTHLIKTRGQQVTLRCSSQSGHNTVSWYQQALGQGPQFIFQYYREEENGRGNFPPRFSGLQFPNYSSELNVNALELDDSALYLCASSLGLPGISADTQYFGPGTRLTVL.

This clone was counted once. The CDR3 DNA follows: TGTGCCAGCAGTTTGTACAGGGAAGAGACCCAGTACTTC. Translated, it gives CASSLYREETQYF. The genes are TRBV27 and TRBJ2-5; D perhaps matches TRBD1 (6 bases). CDR3 size: 13 residues. Between the trimmed V and J ends, which lost 3 bases and 3 bases, there was a span of 8 bases. Germline lookup yields CDR1 MNHEY and CDR2 SMNVEV (reference sequence).

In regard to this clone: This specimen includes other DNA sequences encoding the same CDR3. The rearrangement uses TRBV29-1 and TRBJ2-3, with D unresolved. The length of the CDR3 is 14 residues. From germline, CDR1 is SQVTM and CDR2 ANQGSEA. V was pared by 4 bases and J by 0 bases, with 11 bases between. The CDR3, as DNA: TGCAGCGTTGGGGGTGCAGCTAGCACAGATACGCAGTATTTT. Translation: CSVGGAASTDTQYF.

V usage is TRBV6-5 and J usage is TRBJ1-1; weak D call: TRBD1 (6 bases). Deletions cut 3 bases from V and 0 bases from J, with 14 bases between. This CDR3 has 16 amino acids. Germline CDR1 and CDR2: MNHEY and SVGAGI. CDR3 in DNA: TGTGCCAGCAGTTATGGGGGCCTGCCTTTGAACACTGAAGCTTTCTTT. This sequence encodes CASSYGGLPLNTEAFF.

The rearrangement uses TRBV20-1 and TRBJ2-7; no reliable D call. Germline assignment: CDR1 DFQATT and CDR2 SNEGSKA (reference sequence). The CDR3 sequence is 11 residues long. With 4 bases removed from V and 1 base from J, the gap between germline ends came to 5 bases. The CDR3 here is CSAKPSYEQYF. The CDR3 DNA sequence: TGCAGTGCTAAACCTTCCTACGAGCAGTACTTC.

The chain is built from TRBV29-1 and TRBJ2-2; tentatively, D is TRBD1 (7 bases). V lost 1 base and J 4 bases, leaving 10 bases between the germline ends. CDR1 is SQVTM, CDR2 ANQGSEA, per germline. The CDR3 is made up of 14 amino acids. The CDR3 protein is CSVEAQGGTGELFF. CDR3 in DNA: TGCAGCGTTGAAGCTCAGGGGGGCACCGGGGAGCTGTTTTTT.

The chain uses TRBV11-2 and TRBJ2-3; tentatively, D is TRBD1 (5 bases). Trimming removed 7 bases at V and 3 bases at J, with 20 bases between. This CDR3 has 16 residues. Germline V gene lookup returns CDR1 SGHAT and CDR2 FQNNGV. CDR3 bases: TGTGCCAGCACCCCAGGAAGGCAGGGAAGGACAGATACGCAGTATTTT. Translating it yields CASTPGRQGRTDTQYF.

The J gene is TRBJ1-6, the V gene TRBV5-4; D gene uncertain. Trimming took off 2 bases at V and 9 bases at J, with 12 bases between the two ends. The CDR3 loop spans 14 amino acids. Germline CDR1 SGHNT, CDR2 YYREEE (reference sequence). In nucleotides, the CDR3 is TGTGCCAGCAGCTTCCGGGCCTCGGGTTCACCCCTCCACTTT. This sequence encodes CASSFRASGSPLHF.

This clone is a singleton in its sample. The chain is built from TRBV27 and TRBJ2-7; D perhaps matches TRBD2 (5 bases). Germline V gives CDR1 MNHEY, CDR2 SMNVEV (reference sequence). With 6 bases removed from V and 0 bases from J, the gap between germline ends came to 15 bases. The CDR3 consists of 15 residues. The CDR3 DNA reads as TGTGCCAGCAGCCCTAACGGGAAGGACTCCTACGAGCAGTACTTC. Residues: CASSPNGKDSYEQYF.

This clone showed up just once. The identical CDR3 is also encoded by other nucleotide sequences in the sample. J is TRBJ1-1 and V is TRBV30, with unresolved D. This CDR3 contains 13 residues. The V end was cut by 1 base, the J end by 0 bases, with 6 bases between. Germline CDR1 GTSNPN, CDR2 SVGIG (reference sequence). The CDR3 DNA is TGTGCCTGGAGTGCGGGCCTGAACACTGAAGCTTTCTTT. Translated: CAWSAGLNTEAFF.